This T cell receptor (beta chain) was obtained from a study of T cells after yellow fever vaccination. The sample holds many counts of this clonotype. A single record per CDR3 protein comes from TCRdb applying MiXCR to the 5' RACE reads. The table includes a few hundred thousand distinct CDR3 sequences, approximately 4.2% detected once. This CDR3 is built from 15 residues. From germline, CDR1 is SGHAT and CDR2 FQNNGV. V gave up 2 bases and J gave up 5 bases, with 13 bases separating them. The genes are TRBV11-2 and TRBJ2-1; the D gene is possibly TRBD2 (7 bases). This clonotype was sampled from a man between 18 and 29 years old who received the YFV17D yellow fever vaccine. Sequencing used PBMCs, obtained 5 days after the yellow fever booster vaccination. The CDR3 nucleotides are TGTGCCAGCAGCTTAAAAGGGGGGGTCGACAATGAGCAGTTCTTC. This encodes CASSLKGGVDNEQFF. The variable domain in full, completed from reference TRBV11-2 and TRBJ2-1, reads EAGVAQSPRYKIIEKRQSVAFWCNPISGHATLYWYQQILGQGPKLLIQFQNNGVVDDSQLPKDRFSAERLKGVDSTLKIQPAKLEDSAVYLCASSLKGGVDNEQFFGPGTRLTVL.